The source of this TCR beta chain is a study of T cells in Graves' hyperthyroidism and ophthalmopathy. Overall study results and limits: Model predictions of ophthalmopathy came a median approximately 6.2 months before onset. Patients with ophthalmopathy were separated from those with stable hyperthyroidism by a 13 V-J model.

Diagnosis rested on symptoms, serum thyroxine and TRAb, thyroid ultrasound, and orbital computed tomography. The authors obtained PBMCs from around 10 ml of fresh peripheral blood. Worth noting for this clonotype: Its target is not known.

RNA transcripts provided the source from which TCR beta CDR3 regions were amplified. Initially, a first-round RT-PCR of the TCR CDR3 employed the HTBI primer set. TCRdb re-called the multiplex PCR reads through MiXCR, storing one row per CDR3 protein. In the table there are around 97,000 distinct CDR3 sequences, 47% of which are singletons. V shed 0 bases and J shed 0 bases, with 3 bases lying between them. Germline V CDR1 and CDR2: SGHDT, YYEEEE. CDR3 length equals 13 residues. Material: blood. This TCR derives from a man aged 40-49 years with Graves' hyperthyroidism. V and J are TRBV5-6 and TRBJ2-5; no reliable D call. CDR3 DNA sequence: TGTGCCAGCAGCTTGGGGAACCAAGAGACCCAGTACTTC. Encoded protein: CASSLGNQETQYF.